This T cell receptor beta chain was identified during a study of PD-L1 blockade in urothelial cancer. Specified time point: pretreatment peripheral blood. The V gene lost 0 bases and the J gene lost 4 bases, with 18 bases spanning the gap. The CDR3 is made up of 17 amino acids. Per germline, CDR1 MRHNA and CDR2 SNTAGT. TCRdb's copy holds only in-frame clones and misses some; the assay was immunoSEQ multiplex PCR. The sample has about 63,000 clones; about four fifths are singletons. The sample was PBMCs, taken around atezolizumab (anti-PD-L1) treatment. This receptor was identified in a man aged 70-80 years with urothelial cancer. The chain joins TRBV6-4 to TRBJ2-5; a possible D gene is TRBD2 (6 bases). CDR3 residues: CASSDSSPREVVETQYF. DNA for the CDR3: TGTGCCAGCAGTGACTCTTCCCCCAGGGAGGTGGTAGAGACCCAGTACTTC.